These 25 T cell receptor beta chains share one sample of origin, sequenced in a study of blood T cell repertoires in COVID-19. The data were produced by immunoSEQ multiplex PCR, yet TCRdb's version contains in-frame clones alone and is incomplete. The sample lists approximately 220,000 clones, roughly 84% occurring once. The sequenced sample consisted of peripheral blood. These receptors were collected from a woman under 40 who had recovered from COVID-19.

The V call is TRBV6-6, the J call TRBJ2-5; the match to TRBD2 covers 13 bases. Germline V lookup: CDR1 MNHNY, CDR2 SVGAGI (reference sequence). V lost 7 bases and J lost 1; bases outside the gene matches: 6. The CDR3 runs to 16 residues. The CDR3 coding sequence is TGTGCCAGCAAGATGGGACTAGCGGGATCCCAAGAGACCCAGTACTTC. It translates to CASKMGLAGSQETQYF.

The chain couples TRBV7-9 to TRBJ2-3; perhaps TRBD2 as D (6 bases). V was clipped by 5 bases and J by 14 bases, with 14 bases between them. Per the germline V gene, CDR1 is SEHNR and CDR2 is FQNEAQ (reference sequence). The CDR3 is made up of 11 amino acids. The chain's CDR3 is CASSRDWQPYF. The CDR3, as DNA: TGTGCCAGCAGCCGGGACTGGCAGCCGTATTTT.

The genes are TRBV5-1 and TRBJ2-7, with a tentative D call TRBD2 (6 bases). The ends were cut back, 0 bases at V and 2 bases at J, with 9 bases in the middle. The CDR3 extends over 14 amino acids. CDR1 and CDR2 from the germline V gene are SGHRS and YFSETQ. The CDR3 bases are TGCGCCAGCAGCTTGGGGGCTAGCGCCTACGAGCAGTACTTC. Its translation is CASSLGASAYEQYF.

J is TRBJ1-1 and V is TRBV7-9, with D tentatively TRBD1 (5 bases). This CDR3 region has 15 residues. Per germline, CDR1 SEHNR and CDR2 FQNEAQ (reference sequence). Trimming removed 5 bases from V and 1 base from J, with 14 bases in between. The CDR3 nucleotides are TGTGCCAGCAGCCTCACACAGGTCAGGAACACTGAAGCTTTCTTT. This codes for CASSLTQVRNTEAFF.

The V and J genes are TRBV2 and TRBJ1-5, with TRBD1 matching 7 bases. CDR3 size: 15 residues. The trim removed 6 bases at V and 3 bases at J, leaving 8 bases unmatched. The germline CDR1 and CDR2 sequences are SNHLY and FYNNEI. CDR3 residues: CASRRRQGDNQPQHF. The CDR3 DNA is TGTGCCAGCAGAAGGAGGCAGGGGGACAATCAGCCCCAGCATTTT.

The CDR3: CASSSVAGSTGELFF. In nucleotides, the CDR3 is TGTGCCAGTAGTTCGGTAGCGGGGAGCACCGGGGAGCTGTTTTTT. V is TRBV19 and J is TRBJ2-2, with 8 bases aligning to TRBD2. Germline CDR1 is LNHDA and CDR2 is SQIVND (reference sequence). V gave up 5 bases and J gave up 4 bases; unmatched junction bases: 6. The CDR3 has 15 residues.

The rearrangement links TRBV9 to TRBJ2-1; TRBD1 matches at 9 bases. Germline values: CDR1 SGDLS, CDR2 YYNGEE. With V trimmed by 3 bases and J by 4 bases, 5 bases remained unmatched. The length of the CDR3 is 15 residues. The CDR3 DNA is TGTGCCAGCAGCGCACAGGGGGCAGAATACAATGAGCAGTTCTTC. Its protein is CASSAQGAEYNEQFF. Looking up the rest from reference TRBV9 and TRBJ2-1 gives the full variable domain: DSGVTQTPKHLITATGQRVTLRCSPRSGDLSVYWYQQSLDQGLQFLIQYYNGEERAKGNILERFSAQQFPDLHSELNLSSLELGDSALYFCASSAQGAEYNEQFFGPGTRLTVL.

The chain carries TRBV5-4 and TRBJ2-3, with 8 bases identical to TRBD2. Trimming took 2 bases from V and 0 from J; bases not matched to a gene: 2. This CDR3 has 15 amino acids. The germline CDR1 and CDR2 sequences are SGHNT and YYREEE (reference sequence). Here the CDR3 DNA reads TGTGCCAGCAGCTTTACTAGCGGAAGCACAGATACGCAGTATTTT. Protein sequence: CASSFTSGSTDTQYF.

The chain employs TRBV6-5 and TRBJ2-2; TRBD1 agrees at 9 bases. The CDR3 sequence is 15 residues long. CDR1 is MNHEY and CDR2 is SVGAGI in the germline V gene. The ends lost 5 bases at V and 4 bases at J; junction bases unmatched: 5. CDR3 residues: CASSPGTGSTGELFF. CDR3 sequence (DNA): TGTGCCAGCAGTCCCGGGACAGGGAGCACCGGGGAGCTGTTTTTT.

The rearrangement joins TRBV19 to TRBJ2-1; 9 bases match TRBD1. Germline-derived CDR1 and CDR2 are LNHDA and SQIVND (reference sequence). The J segment lost 8 bases and the V segment lost 4 bases, leaving 3 bases of the junction unmatched. The CDR3 sequence is 13 residues long. CDR3: CASSTDRGYEQFF. As DNA, the CDR3 is TGTGCCAGTAGTACTGACAGGGGGTATGAGCAGTTCTTC.

The chain recombines TRBV7-3 with TRBJ2-2; TRBD2 matches at 10 bases. The CDR3 consists of 16 residues. After removal of 3 bases from V and 3 bases from J, the junction contained 4 bases not matched to a gene. Germline-derived CDR1 and CDR2 are SGHTA and FQGTGA. CDR3 in amino acids: CASSFLAGDDTGELFF. In DNA form, the CDR3 reads TGTGCCAGCAGCTTTCTAGCGGGAGACGACACCGGGGAGCTGTTTTTT. Using reference TRBV7-3 and TRBJ2-2 for the parts outside the CDR3, the full variable domain is GAGVSQTPSNKVTEKGKYVELRCDPISGHTALYWYRQSLGQGPEFLIYFQGTGAADDSGLPNDRFFAVRPEGSVSTLKIQRTERGDSAVYLCASSFLAGDDTGELFFGEGSRLTVL.

This clone was found once. The chain uses TRBV5-1 and TRBJ2-2, with TRBD1 identical over 10 bases. The length of the CDR3 is 17 residues. From germline, CDR1 is SGHRS and CDR2 YFSETQ. Germline trimming cut 5 bases from V and 7 bases from J; bases unmatched to any gene: 14. CDR3 sequence reads: CASRVVAGQGPGGELFF. The CDR3 coding sequence is TGCGCCAGCAGGGTAGTAGCGGGACAGGGGCCCGGCGGGGAGCTGTTTTTT.

This clone showed up just once. The chain recombines TRBV7-3 with TRBJ2-5; D possibly corresponds to TRBD1 (6 bases). Germline V CDR1 and CDR2: SGHTA, FQGTGA. The germline V and J ends were trimmed by 1 base and 5 bases, with 14 bases remaining between them. CDR3 size: 15 residues. The CDR3 reads CASSLSGQGFETQYF. CDR3 nucleotide sequence: TGTGCCAGCAGCTTAAGCGGTCAGGGGTTCGAGACCCAGTACTTC.

The chain has TRBV30 and TRBJ2-1; TRBD2 agrees at 7 bases. The V and J ends lost 5 bases and 2 bases, in that order; junction bases with no gene match: 6. CDR1 and CDR2 from the germline V gene are GTSNPN and SVGIG (reference sequence). This CDR3 spans 14 amino acids. CDR3 residues: CAWARDYTYNEQFF. As DNA, the CDR3 is TGTGCCTGGGCCCGGGACTACACCTACAATGAGCAGTTCTTC.

This clone was seen once. The chain has TRBV4-1 and TRBJ1-4; a possible D gene is TRBD1 (6 bases). CDR1 is MGHRA, CDR2 YSYEKL, per germline. This CDR3 spans 15 amino acids. V lost 1 base and J 7 bases, leaving 13 bases between the germline ends. In nucleotides, the CDR3 is TGCGCCAGCAGCCAAGGTGCAGGGGTGAGTGAAAAACTGTTTTTT. Translated, it gives CASSQGAGVSEKLFF.

The rearrangement joins TRBV11-2 to TRBJ2-5; D is possibly TRBD2 (5 bases). Trimming removed 2 bases at V and 1 base at J, with 8 bases between. The germline gives CDR1 SGHAT, CDR2 FQNNGV. The CDR3 covers 14 residues. CDR3 DNA sequence: TGTGCCAGCAGCTTATCGAGGGTCCAAGAGACCCAGTACTTC. Translating it yields CASSLSRVQETQYF. Full variable domain (remainder filled in from reference TRBV11-2 and TRBJ2-5): EAGVAQSPRYKIIEKRQSVAFWCNPISGHATLYWYQQILGQGPKLLIQFQNNGVVDDSQLPKDRFSAERLKGVDSTLKIQPAKLEDSAVYLCASSLSRVQETQYFGPGTRLLVL.

V gene TRBV7-9 combines with J gene TRBJ2-7; TRBD1 aligns across 7 bases. The CDR3 length is 15 residues. Unmatched junction bases numbered 7, after V lost 0 bases and J lost 5 bases. CDR1 SEHNR and CDR2 FQNEAQ come from the germline V gene (reference sequence). The CDR3 nucleotides are TGTGCCAGCAGCTTAGCGGAGACAGGGACCCACGAGCAGTACTTC. This encodes CASSLAETGTHEQYF.

V gene TRBV28 combines with J gene TRBJ2-6, with TRBD2 matching over 7 bases. V gave up 3 bases and J gave up 0 bases; unmatched junction bases: 17. Per the germline V gene, CDR1 is MDHEN and CDR2 is SYDVKM. This CDR3 has 21 residues. Written as DNA, the CDR3 is TGTGCCAGCAGTTTGTTCAATGGGAAAAGCGGGAAGAGCTCTGGGGCCAACGTCCTGACTTTC. Amino acid sequence: CASSLFNGKSGKSSGANVLTF.

The chain is built from TRBV19 and TRBJ1-3, with D perhaps matching TRBD1 (6 bases). Trimming took off 3 bases at V and 2 bases at J, with 11 bases between the two ends. Germline-derived CDR1 and CDR2 are LNHDA and SQIVND (reference sequence). The CDR3 spans 15 residues. The CDR3 DNA sequence: TGTGCCAGTAGTATCCTCGGGACAACTGGAAACACCATATATTTT. Amino acid sequence: CASSILGTTGNTIYF. The entire variable domain, with the rest obtained from reference TRBV19 and TRBJ1-3, is as follows: DGGITQSPKYLFRKEGQNVTLSCEQNLNHDAMYWYRQDPGQGLRLIYYSQIVNDFQKGDIAEGYSVSREKKESFPLTVTSAQKNPTAFYLCASSILGTTGNTIYFGEGSWLTVV.

Only one count was recorded for this clone. This chain connects TRBV19 to TRBJ2-7; D is undetermined. The CDR3 runs 13 residues. In germline, CDR1 is LNHDA, CDR2 SQIVND (reference sequence). V was shortened by 3 bases and J by 4 bases, with 10 bases between the two germline ends. The DNA for the CDR3 is TGTGCCAGTAGTATGACCGACGGGTACGAGCAGTACTTC. This gives the protein CASSMTDGYEQYF.

The table lists this clone with a count of one. This chain uses TRBV11-2 with TRBJ2-5; 13 bases align to TRBD2. The CDR3 runs 16 residues. J was trimmed by 5 bases and V by 2 bases; bases with no gene match: 5. CDR1 SGHAT and CDR2 FQNNGV come from the germline V gene. The CDR3 region has the DNA TGTGCCAGCAGCTTAACTAGCGGGAGGGCCTTGGAGACCCAGTACTTC. This encodes CASSLTSGRALETQYF. Complete variable domain (other parts from reference TRBV11-2 and TRBJ2-5): EAGVAQSPRYKIIEKRQSVAFWCNPISGHATLYWYQQILGQGPKLLIQFQNNGVVDDSQLPKDRFSAERLKGVDSTLKIQPAKLEDSAVYLCASSLTSGRALETQYFGPGTRLLVL.

The table lists this clone with a count of one. The rearrangement uses TRBV27 and TRBJ2-7; 11 nucleotides align to TRBD2. Germline CDR1 is MNHEY and CDR2 is SMNVEV (reference sequence). This CDR3 has 18 residues. V lost 3 bases to trimming and J lost 2 bases; unmatched junction nucleotides: 12. This CDR3 is CASSLSLPLAGDAYEQYF. The CDR3 DNA reads as TGTGCCAGCAGTTTGTCTCTCCCACTAGCGGGAGATGCCTACGAGCAGTACTTC.

CDR3 sequence: CSAVPQGAGEKLFF. For the CDR3, the DNA is TGCAGCGCCGTTCCACAGGGGGCGGGAGAAAAACTGTTTTTT. V is TRBV29-1 and J is TRBJ1-4; 9 nucleotides align to TRBD1. V gave up 7 bases and J gave up 8 bases; unmatched junction bases: 11. This CDR3 is built from 14 residues. Germline loops: CDR1 SQVTM, CDR2 ANQGSEA. The full variable domain, its missing parts supplied by reference TRBV29-1 and TRBJ1-4, is SAVISQKPSRDICQRGTSLTIQCQVDSQVTMMFWYRQQPGQSLTLIATANQGSEATYESGFVIDKFPISRPNLTFSTLTVSNMSPEDSSIYLCSAVPQGAGEKLFFGSGTQLSVL.

This chain joins TRBV5-5 and TRBJ2-2; D ambiguous. Germline CDR1 is SGHKS and CDR2 is YYEKEE (reference sequence). The CDR3 consists of 15 residues. Trimming pared 4 bases from V and 1 base from J, leaving 11 bases between. The CDR3 region is CASSPTRQNTGELFF. The CDR3 coding sequence is TGTGCCAGCAGCCCGACACGCCAGAACACCGGGGAGCTGTTTTTT.

The chain combines TRBV28 with TRBJ2-7; 7 nucleotides agree with TRBD1. The trim removed 4 bases at V and 2 bases at J, leaving 8 bases unmatched. The CDR3 spans 15 residues. Germline V lookup: CDR1 MDHEN, CDR2 SYDVKM. CDR3 in DNA: TGTGCCAGCAGTTCCCCCGGGACAGAAGCCTACGAGCAGTACTTC. It specifies CASSSPGTEAYEQYF.